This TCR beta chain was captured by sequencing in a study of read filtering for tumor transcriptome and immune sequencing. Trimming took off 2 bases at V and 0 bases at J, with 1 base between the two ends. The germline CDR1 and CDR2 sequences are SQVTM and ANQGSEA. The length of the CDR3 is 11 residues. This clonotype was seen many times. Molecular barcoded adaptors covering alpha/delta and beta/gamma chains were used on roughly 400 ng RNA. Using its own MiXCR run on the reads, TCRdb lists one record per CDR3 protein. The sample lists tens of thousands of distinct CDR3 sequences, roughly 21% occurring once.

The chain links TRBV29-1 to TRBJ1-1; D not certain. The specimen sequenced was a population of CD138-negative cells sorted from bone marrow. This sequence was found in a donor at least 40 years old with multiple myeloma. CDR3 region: CSVELNTEAFF. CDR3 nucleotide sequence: TGCAGCGTTGAACTGAACACTGAAGCTTTCTTT.